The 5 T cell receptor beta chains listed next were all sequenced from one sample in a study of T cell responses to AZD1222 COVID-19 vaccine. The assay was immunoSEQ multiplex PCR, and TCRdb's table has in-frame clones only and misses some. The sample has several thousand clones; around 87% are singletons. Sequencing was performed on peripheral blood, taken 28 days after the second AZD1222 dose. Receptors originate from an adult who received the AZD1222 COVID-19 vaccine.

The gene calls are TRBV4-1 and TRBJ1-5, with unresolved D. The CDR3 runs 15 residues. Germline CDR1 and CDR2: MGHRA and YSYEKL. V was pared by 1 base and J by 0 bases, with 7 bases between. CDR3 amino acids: CASSQGWDSNQPQHF. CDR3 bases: TGCGCCAGCAGCCAAGGTTGGGATAGCAATCAGCCCCAGCATTTT.

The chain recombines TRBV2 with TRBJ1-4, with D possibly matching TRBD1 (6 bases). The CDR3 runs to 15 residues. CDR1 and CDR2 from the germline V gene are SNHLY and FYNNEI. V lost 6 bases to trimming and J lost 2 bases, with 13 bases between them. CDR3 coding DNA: TGTGCCAGCAGCGGACTAGGGGGGACTAATGAAAAACTGTTTTTT. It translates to CASSGLGGTNEKLFF.

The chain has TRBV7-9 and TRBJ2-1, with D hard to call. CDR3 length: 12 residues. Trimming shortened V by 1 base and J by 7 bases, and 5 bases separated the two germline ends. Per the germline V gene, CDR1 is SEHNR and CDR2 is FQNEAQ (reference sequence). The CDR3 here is CASSLVSNEQFF. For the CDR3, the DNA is TGTGCCAGCAGCTTAGTTTCTAATGAGCAGTTCTTC.

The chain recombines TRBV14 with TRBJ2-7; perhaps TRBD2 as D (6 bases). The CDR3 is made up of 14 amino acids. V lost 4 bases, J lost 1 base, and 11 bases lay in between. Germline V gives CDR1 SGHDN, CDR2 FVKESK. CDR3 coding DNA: TGTGCCAGCAGCCCCAGGAGGGATTCCTACGAGCAGTACGTC. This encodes CASSPRRDSYEQYV.

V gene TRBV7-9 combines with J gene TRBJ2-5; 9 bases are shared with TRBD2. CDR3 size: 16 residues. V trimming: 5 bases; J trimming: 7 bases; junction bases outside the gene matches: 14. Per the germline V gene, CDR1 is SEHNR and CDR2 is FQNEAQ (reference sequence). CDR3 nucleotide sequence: TGTGCCAGCAGCCCTCCCCAGGGCGGGAGGGCCGGGACCCAGTACTTC. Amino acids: CASSPPQGGRAGTQYF. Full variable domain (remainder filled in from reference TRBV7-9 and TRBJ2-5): DTGVSQNPRHKITKRGQNVTFRCDPISEHNRLYWYRQTLGQGPEFLTYFQNEAQLEKSRLLSDRFSAERPKGSFSTLEIQRTEQGDSAMYLCASSPPQGGRAGTQYFGPGTRLLVL.